The 14 T cell receptor beta chains listed next were all sequenced from one sample in a study of long-term antiretroviral therapy in people with HIV. A v3.0 immunoSEQ assay was performed at survey level. Data came from immunoSEQ multiplex PCR; TCRdb stores just in-frame clones and leaves some out. In the table there are about 35,000 clones, roughly 74% of which are singletons. Here the sequenced sample was unsorted PBMCs, taken 3 years after starting antiretroviral therapy. These receptors originate from a man in his forties or fifties with HIV.

This chain joins TRBV7-2 and TRBJ1-2; 8 bases are shared with TRBD1. The germline gives CDR1 SGHTA, CDR2 FQGNSA. The CDR3 spans 15 residues. V shed 5 bases, J shed 3 bases, and the junction held 8 bases outside the gene matches. The CDR3 sequence is CASSEMDRDYYGYTF. The CDR3 DNA is TGTGCCAGCAGCGAAATGGACAGGGACTACTATGGCTACACCTTC. The entire variable domain, with the rest obtained from reference TRBV7-2 and TRBJ1-2, is as follows: GAGVSQSPSNKVTEKGKDVELRCDPISGHTALYWYRQSLGQGLEFLIYFQGNSAPDKSGLPSDRFSAERTGGSVSTLTIQRTQQEDSAVYLCASSEMDRDYYGYTFGSGTRLTVV.

The genes are TRBV27 and TRBJ1-5; no firm D call. The V gene lost 3 bases and the J gene lost 7 bases, with 10 bases spanning the gap. This CDR3 comprises 13 residues. Germline loops: CDR1 MNHEY, CDR2 SMNVEV (reference sequence). In DNA form, the CDR3 reads TGTGCCAGCAGTTTGGACCAGTCACAGCCCCAGCATTTT. Its protein product is CASSLDQSQPQHF.

This chain joins TRBV11-2 and TRBJ2-5; 8 bases align to TRBD1. Germline V CDR1 and CDR2: SGHAT, FQNNGV. The CDR3 has 15 residues. V shed 7 bases and J 2 bases; nucleotides not matched to a gene: 9. CDR3 sequence reads: CASTRTGNPQETQYF. Written as DNA, the CDR3 is TGTGCCAGCACCCGGACAGGGAATCCTCAAGAGACCCAGTACTTC. Filled out from reference TRBV11-2 and TRBJ2-5, the complete variable domain reads EAGVAQSPRYKIIEKRQSVAFWCNPISGHATLYWYQQILGQGPKLLIQFQNNGVVDDSQLPKDRFSAERLKGVDSTLKIQPAKLEDSAVYLCASTRTGNPQETQYFGPGTRLLVL.

Only a few counts were recorded for this clone. This sequence joins TRBV10-2 and TRBJ2-4, with TRBD1 matching 7 bases. J lost 6 bases, V lost 3 bases, and 2 bases had no gene match. From germline, CDR1 is WSHSY and CDR2 SAAADI. The CDR3 contains 13 residues. CDR3 coding DNA: TGCGCCAGCAGTGACAGGGGGTTAAACATTCAGTACTTC. It is translated as CASSDRGLNIQYF.

The chain carries TRBV5-1 and TRBJ2-5; TRBD2 aligns across 9 bases. With 1 base clipped from V and 5 bases from J, the junction kept 15 bases outside the gene matches. This CDR3 has 18 residues. The germline V gene encodes CDR1 SGHRS and CDR2 YFSETQ. The CDR3 nucleotides read TGCGCCAGCAGCTTGAGGCCTAGCGGGGCCCCTAGGGTCGAGACCCAGTACTTC. As protein: CASSLRPSGAPRVETQYF.

J is TRBJ2-1 and V is TRBV28; D is perhaps TRBD1 or TRBD2 (5 bases each). The germline V gene has CDR1 MDHEN and CDR2 SYDVKM. The CDR3 totals 15 residues. Deletions cut 6 bases from V and 7 bases from J, with 19 bases between. The CDR3 nucleotides read TGTGCCAGCAGGGTTCCGGGACGAAGTGGGAATGAGCAGTTCTTC. This codes for CASRVPGRSGNEQFF.

V is TRBV9 and J is TRBJ2-3, with 9 bases matching TRBD1. Germline loops: CDR1 SGDLS, CDR2 YYNGEE. With 4 bases clipped from V and 1 base from J, the junction kept 13 bases outside the gene matches. CDR3 length equals 18 residues. CDR3 in amino acids: CASSLRDRELVGTDTQYF. DNA of the CDR3: TGTGCCAGCAGCCTCCGGGACAGGGAGCTTGTGGGCACAGATACGCAGTATTTT.

The chain joins TRBV5-6 to TRBJ2-7; D unresolved. Trimming took 0 bases from V and 4 from J, leaving 8 bases between them. Germline V gives CDR1 SGHDT, CDR2 YYEEEE. The length of the CDR3 is 13 residues. CDR3 sequence (DNA): TGTGCCAGCAGCTTGGCGTCCCCTTACGAGCAGTACTTC. Amino acids: CASSLASPYEQYF.

The chain joins TRBV10-2 to TRBJ2-7; TRBD2 might be the D (5 bases). CDR3 length equals 13 residues. Trimming stripped 4 bases from V and 2 bases from J, with 9 bases between. Germline lookup yields CDR1 WSHSY and CDR2 SAAADI. The DNA of the CDR3 is TGCGCCAGCAGTGGTCCTAGCCCCTACGAGCAGTACTTC. Encoded protein: CASSGPSPYEQYF.

V gene TRBV5-8 combines with J gene TRBJ2-3; D not certain. With 0 bases removed from V and 1 base from J, the gap between germline ends came to 9 bases. The germline V gene encodes CDR1 SGHTS and CDR2 YDEGEE. The CDR3 has 15 amino acids. The CDR3, as DNA: TGTGCCAGCAGCTTGGGAACACTTGGCACAGATACGCAGTATTTT. Residues: CASSLGTLGTDTQYF.

The chain combines TRBV12-5 with TRBJ2-6; D gene unclear. The germline V gene has CDR1 LGHNT and CDR2 FRNRAP. The germline V and J ends were trimmed by 5 bases and 0 bases, with 20 bases remaining between them. This CDR3 region has 19 residues. In DNA, the CDR3 is TGTGCTAGTGGTCTGGCATCCCAAAGCGTTAACTCTGGGGCCAACGTCCTGACTTTC. Translated: CASGLASQSVNSGANVLTF.

V and J are TRBV16 and TRBJ1-3; D perhaps matches TRBD1 (6 bases). This CDR3 contains 15 residues. Germline V CDR1 and CDR2: KGHSY, FQNENV. Trimming cost V 2 bases and J 4 bases, with 12 bases left between them. The CDR3 sequence is CASSQTQGTGNTIYF. CDR3 nucleotides: TGTGCCAGCAGCCAAACACAGGGTACCGGAAACACCATATATTTT.

The V call is TRBV6-5, the J call TRBJ1-3, with 7 bases lining up with TRBD1. The trim removed 0 bases at V and 1 base at J, leaving 3 bases unmatched. The CDR3 consists of 16 residues. Germline CDR1 MNHEY, CDR2 SVGAGI. The CDR3 sequence is CASSYSDRASGNTIYF. The CDR3 DNA reads as TGTGCCAGCAGTTACTCAGACAGGGCATCTGGAAACACCATATATTTT.

The chain employs TRBV28 and TRBJ2-1, with 11 bases that match TRBD2. Trimming at V came to 5 bases and at J to 4 bases, leaving 4 bases not matched to a gene. CDR1 and CDR2 (germline): MDHEN, SYDVKM. The length of the CDR3 is 15 residues. CDR3 loop: CASSRGTSGYNEQFF. In DNA, the CDR3 is TGTGCCAGCAGTAGGGGGACTAGCGGTTACAATGAGCAGTTCTTC. Drawing the rest from reference TRBV28 and TRBJ2-1, the complete variable domain is DVKVTQSSRYLVKRTGEKVFLECVQDMDHENMFWYRQDPGLGLRLIYFSYDVKMKEKGDIPEGYSVSREKKERFSLILESASTNQTSMYLCASSRGTSGYNEQFFGPGTRLTVL.